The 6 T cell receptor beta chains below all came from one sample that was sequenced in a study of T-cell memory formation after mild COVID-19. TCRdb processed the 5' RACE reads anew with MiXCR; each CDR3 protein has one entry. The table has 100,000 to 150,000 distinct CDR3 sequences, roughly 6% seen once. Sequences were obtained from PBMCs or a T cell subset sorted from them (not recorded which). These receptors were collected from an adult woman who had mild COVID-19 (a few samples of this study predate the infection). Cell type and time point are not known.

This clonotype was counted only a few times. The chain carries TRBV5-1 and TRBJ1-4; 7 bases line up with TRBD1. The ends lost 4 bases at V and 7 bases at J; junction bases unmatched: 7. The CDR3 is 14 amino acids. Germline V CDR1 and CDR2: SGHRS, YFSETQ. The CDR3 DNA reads TGCGCCAGCAGCCCCGGGACAGTCGGTGAAAAACTGTTTTTT. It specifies CASSPGTVGEKLFF.

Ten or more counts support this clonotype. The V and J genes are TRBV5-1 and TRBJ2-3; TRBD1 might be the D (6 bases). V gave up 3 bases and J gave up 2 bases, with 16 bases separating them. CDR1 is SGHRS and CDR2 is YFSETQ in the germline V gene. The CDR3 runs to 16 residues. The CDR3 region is CASSSQGSTITDTQYF. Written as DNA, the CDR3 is TGCGCCAGCAGCTCCCAGGGGAGTACCATCACAGATACGCAGTATTTT.

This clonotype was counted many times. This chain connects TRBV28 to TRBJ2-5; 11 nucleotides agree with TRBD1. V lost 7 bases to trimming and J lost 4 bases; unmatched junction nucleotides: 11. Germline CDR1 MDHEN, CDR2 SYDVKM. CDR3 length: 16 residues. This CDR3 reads CASTAHGTGGVETQYF. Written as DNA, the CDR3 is TGTGCCAGCACCGCACACGGGACAGGGGGTGTAGAGACCCAGTACTTC.

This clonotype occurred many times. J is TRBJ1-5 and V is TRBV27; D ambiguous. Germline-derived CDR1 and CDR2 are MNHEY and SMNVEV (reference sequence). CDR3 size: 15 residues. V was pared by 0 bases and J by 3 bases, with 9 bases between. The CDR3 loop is CASSLSEGTNQPQHF. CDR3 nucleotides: TGTGCCAGCAGTTTATCGGAAGGTACCAATCAGCCCCAGCATTTT.

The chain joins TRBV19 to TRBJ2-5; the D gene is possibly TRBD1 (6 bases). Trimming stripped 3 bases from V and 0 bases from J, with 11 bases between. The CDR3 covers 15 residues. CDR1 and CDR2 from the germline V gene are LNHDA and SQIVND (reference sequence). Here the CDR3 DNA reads TGTGCCAGTAGTATGTCAACAGGGTACCAAGAGACCCAGTACTTC. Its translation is CASSMSTGYQETQYF.

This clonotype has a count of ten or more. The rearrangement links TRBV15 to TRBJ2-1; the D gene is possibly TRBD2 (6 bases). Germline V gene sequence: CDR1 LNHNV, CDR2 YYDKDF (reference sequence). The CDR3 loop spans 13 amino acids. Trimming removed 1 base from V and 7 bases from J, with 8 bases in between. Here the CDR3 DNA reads TGTGCCACCAGCAGAGTCGGGGGTAATGAGCAGTTCTTC. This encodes CATSRVGGNEQFF.